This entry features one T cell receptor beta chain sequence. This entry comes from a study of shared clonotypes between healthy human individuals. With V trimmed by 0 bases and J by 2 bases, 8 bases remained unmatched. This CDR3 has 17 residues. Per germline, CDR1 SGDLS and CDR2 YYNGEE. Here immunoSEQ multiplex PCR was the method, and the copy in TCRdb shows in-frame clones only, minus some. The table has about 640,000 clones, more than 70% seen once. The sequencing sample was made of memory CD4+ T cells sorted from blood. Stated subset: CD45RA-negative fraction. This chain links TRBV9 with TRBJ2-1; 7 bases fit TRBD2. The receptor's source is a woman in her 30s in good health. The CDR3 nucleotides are TGTGCCAGCAGCGTAGGCCCCCCGACTAGCACCTACAATGAGCAGTTCTTC. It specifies CASSVGPPTSTYNEQFF.